This TCR beta chain was profiled in a study of shared clonotypes between healthy human individuals. General study results and limits: An anticipated effect of sequencing depth on clonotype sharing among donors was recognized.

Assay: immunoSEQ multiplex PCR; the TCRdb copy retains only in-frame clones and omits some. Found here are millions of clones, just over 90% of them singletons; the top ten hold about 0.37%. The CDR3 has 14 residues. CDR1 and CDR2 from the germline V gene are SGHAT and FQNNGV. V shed 1 base and J shed 5 bases, with 11 bases lying between them. Comment on this clone: Its antigen is still unknown.

This chain links TRBV11-2 with TRBJ1-2; D is uncertain. What was sequenced was naive CD4+ T cells from PBMCs. The subset denotes: CD45RA+ positively selected. The receptor comes from a man between 18 and 35 years old in good health. Some clones in this sample may be carry-over from other donors' samples. The CDR3, as DNA: TGTGCCAGCAGCTTAGCCTCCCAACTATATGGCTACACCTTC. Translated, it gives CASSLASQLYGYTF.